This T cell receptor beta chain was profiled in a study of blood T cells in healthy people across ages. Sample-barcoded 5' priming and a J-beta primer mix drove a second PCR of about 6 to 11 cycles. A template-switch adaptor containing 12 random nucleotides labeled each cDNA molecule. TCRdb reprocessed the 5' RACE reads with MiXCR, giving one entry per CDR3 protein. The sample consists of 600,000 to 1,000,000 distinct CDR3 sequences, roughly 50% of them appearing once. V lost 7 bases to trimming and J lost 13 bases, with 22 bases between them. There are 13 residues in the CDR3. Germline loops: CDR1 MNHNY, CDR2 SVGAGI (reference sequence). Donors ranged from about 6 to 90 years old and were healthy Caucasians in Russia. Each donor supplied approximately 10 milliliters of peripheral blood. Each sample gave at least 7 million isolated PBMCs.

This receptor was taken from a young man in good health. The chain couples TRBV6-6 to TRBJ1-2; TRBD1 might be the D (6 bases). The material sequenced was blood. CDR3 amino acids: CASTPAQQGSGTF. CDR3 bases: TGTGCCAGCACTCCTGCCCAGCAGGGGTCCGGCACCTTC.